This TCR beta chain was identified during a study of T cells in Graves' hyperthyroidism and ophthalmopathy. Germline V CDR1 and CDR2: SGHTA, FQGTGA. The CDR3 is made up of 15 amino acids. Trimming shortened V by 3 bases and J by 7 bases, and 15 bases separated the two germline ends. Amplified regions were TCR beta CDR3 sequences from RNA transcripts. HTBI primers drove first-round RT-PCR of the TCR CDR3. TCRdb independently ran MiXCR on the multiplex PCR reads; one entry per CDR3 protein. The repertoire consists of about 300,000 distinct CDR3 sequences, with 10% to 15% occurring once and the leading ten covering 7% to 8.5%. This clonotype was detected many times.

The sequenced sample consisted of blood. This chain links TRBV7-3 with TRBJ2-2; no clear D. This receptor was identified in a young woman with Graves' hyperthyroidism that later progressed to Graves' ophthalmopathy. CDR3 sequence (DNA): TGTGCCAGCAGCTTTCCTAAGTCTCCCCACGGGGAGCTGTTTTTT. Protein: CASSFPKSPHGELFF.